This TCR beta chain was sequenced for a study of graft-versus-host responses after intestinal transplantation. Whole-study context: Induction using anti-thymocyte globulin, followed by tacrolimus and steroids for approximately 3 years, was given to all recipients. General study points: Allograft clonal ratios (graft-versus-host to host-versus-graft) were high in patients who had graft-donor T cell macrochimerism. The marrow of recipients harbored GvH clones, and ileum or blood showed some of them first.

Here immunoSEQ multiplex PCR was the method, and the copy in TCRdb shows in-frame clones only, minus some. The sample carries roughly 15,000 clones, around two thirds recorded once. Once graft tissue had been processed, intraepithelial and lamina propria lymphocytes were released. As for this clone: What it binds is unknown.

The germline CDR1 and CDR2 sequences are SGHVS and FQNEAQ. V trimming: 1 base; J trimming: 6 bases; junction bases outside the gene matches: 6. This CDR3 contains 15 residues. The source was ileum tissue, collected 16 days after intestinal transplant. The chain uses TRBV7-8 and TRBJ1-2, with TRBD1 matching 9 bases. This clonotype originated in a human patient who received an intestinal transplant, so some T cells may come from the graft donor. The CDR3 DNA follows: TGTGCCAGCAGCTTAGAATTGACAGGGGGAAATGGCTACACCTTC. Its translation: CASSLELTGGNGYTF.